This TCR beta chain was recorded in a study of cytomegalovirus exposure and HLA in healthy donors. PCR employed 60 Vbeta and 13 Jbeta primers. Libraries were prepared by immunoSEQ multiplex PCR; TCRdb keeps only in-frame clonotypes and omits some of them. The repertoire holds roughly 200,000 clones, with 79% as singletons. As concerns this clone: The target antigen is unknown.

The study's findings and limits: Later analysis identified several of the most significant clusters that appeared linked to common viral pathogens. There was a cluster of highly shared sequence variants that was likely a sequencing artifact.

The J segment lost 3 bases and the V segment lost 7 bases, leaving 2 bases of the junction unmatched. The CDR3 has 12 amino acids. Per the germline V gene, CDR1 is SNHLY and CDR2 is FYNNEI. The TCR sequence derives from a girl aged 5 to 17 in good health and CMV-seropositive. V and J are TRBV2 and TRBJ2-7, with 8 bases lining up with TRBD1. Sample: PBMCs. The CDR3 is CASTGGYYEQYF. The CDR3, as DNA: TGTGCCAGCACAGGGGGCTACTACGAGCAGTACTTC.